Reported below is one TCR beta chain. Its matching antigen is unknown. PCR was performed using 60 Vbeta and 13 Jbeta primers. Using immunoSEQ multiplex PCR, the repertoire was profiled, and TCRdb retains in-frame clones only, with some absent. The sample has about 130,000 clones, over 8% seen once; the top ten hold about 5.5%. The data are from a study of cytomegalovirus exposure and HLA in healthy donors. For the study at large: Around 80 million unique TCR sequences came from HLA-typed donors in an early release. Study conclusions and caveats: Available immune exposure information was restricted to CMV serostatus only. Clonal expansion was found to be greater in HLA-associated TCR beta chains than in equally common others in a later analysis.

V was pared by 7 bases and J by 9 bases, with 14 bases of the junction left unmatched. The CDR3 has 15 amino acids. CDR1 and CDR2 from the germline V gene are LNHDA and SQIVND (reference sequence). The chain links TRBV19 to TRBJ2-1; TRBD2 matches 8 bases. Sequencing was performed on PBMCs. The receptor's source is a man in his forties in good health and CMV-seronegative. CDR3 bases: TGTGCCAGTACCCCACTAGCGGATCCCAGGGGTGAGCAGTTCTTC. It is translated as CASTPLADPRGEQFF.